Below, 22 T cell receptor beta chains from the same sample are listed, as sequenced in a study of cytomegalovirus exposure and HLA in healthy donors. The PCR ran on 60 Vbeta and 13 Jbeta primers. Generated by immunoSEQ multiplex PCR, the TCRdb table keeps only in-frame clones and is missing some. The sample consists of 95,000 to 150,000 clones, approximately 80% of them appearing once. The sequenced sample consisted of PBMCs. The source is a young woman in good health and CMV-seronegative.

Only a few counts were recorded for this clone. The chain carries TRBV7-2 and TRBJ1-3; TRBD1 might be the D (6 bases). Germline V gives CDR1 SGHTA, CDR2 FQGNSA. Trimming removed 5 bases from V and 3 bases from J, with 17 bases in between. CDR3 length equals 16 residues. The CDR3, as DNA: TGTGCCAGCAGCCCAATGGCGGGGGCCCTTGGAAACACCATATATTTT. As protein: CASSPMAGALGNTIYF.

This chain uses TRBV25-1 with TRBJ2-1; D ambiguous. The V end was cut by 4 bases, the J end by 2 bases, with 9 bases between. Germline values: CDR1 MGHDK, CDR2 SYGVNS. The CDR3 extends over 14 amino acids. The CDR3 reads CASSGGYPYNEQFF. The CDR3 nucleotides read TGTGCCAGCAGTGGCGGTTACCCCTACAATGAGCAGTTCTTC.

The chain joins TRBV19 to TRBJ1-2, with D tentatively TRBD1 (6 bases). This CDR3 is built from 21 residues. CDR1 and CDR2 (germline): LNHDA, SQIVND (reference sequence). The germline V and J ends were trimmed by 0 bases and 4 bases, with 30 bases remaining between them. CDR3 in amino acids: CASSIDRLGGRTGRTVYGYTF. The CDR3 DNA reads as TGTGCCAGTAGTATAGATCGCCTGGGGGGGCGGACCGGACGAACTGTCTATGGCTACACCTTC.

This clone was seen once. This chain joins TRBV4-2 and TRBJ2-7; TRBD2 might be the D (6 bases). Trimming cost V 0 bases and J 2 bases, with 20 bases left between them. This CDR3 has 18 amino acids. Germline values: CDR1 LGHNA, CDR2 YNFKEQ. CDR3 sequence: CASSQEGRRGHIPYEQYF. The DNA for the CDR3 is TGTGCCAGCAGCCAAGAAGGTCGGCGGGGTCATATTCCCTACGAGCAGTACTTC.

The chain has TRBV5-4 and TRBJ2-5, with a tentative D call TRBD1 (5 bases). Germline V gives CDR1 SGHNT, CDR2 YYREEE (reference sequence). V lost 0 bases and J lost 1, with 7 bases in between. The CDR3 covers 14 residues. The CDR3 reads CASSLVTAQETQYF. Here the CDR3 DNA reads TGTGCCAGCAGCTTGGTGACAGCCCAAGAGACCCAGTACTTC. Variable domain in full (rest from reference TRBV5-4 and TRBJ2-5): ETGVTQSPTHLIKTRGQQVTLRCSSQSGHNTVSWYQQALGQGPQFIFQYYREEENGRGNFPPRFSGLQFPNYSSELNVNALELDDSALYLCASSLVTAQETQYFGPGTRLLVL.

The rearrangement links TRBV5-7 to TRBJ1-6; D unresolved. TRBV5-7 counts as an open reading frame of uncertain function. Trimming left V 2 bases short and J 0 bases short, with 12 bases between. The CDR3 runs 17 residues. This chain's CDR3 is CASSFFHLSSYNSPLHF. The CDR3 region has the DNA TGTGCCAGCAGCTTCTTTCACCTCAGCTCCTATAATTCACCCCTCCACTTT.

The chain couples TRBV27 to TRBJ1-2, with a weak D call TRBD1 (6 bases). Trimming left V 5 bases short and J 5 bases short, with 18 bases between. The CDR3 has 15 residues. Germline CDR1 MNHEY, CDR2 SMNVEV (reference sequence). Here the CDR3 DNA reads TGTGCCAGCAGTCCCATAGACAGGCAAGCTTATGGCTACACCTTC. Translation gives CASSPIDRQAYGYTF.

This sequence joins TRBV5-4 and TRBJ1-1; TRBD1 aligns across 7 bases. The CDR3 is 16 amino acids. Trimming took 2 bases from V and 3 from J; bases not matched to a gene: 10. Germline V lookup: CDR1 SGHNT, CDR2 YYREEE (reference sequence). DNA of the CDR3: TGTGCCAGCAGCTTCGGCCAGGGGGTTTATGACACTGAAGCTTTCTTT. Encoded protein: CASSFGQGVYDTEAFF. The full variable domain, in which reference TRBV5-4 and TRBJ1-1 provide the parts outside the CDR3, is ETGVTQSPTHLIKTRGQQVTLRCSSQSGHNTVSWYQQALGQGPQFIFQYYREEENGRGNFPPRFSGLQFPNYSSELNVNALELDDSALYLCASSFGQGVYDTEAFFGQGTRLTVV.

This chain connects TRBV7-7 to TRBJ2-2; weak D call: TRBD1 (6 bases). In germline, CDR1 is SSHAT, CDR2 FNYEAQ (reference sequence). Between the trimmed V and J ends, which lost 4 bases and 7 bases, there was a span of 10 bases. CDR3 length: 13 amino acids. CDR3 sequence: CASSYRAGGELFF. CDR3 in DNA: TGTGCCAGCAGCTACAGGGCTGGCGGGGAGCTGTTTTTT.

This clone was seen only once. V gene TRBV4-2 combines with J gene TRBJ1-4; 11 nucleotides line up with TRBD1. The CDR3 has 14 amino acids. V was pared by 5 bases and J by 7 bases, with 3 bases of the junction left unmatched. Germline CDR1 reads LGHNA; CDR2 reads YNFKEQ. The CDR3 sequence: CASSWTGGGEKLFF. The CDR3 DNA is TGTGCCAGCAGCTGGACAGGGGGCGGTGAAAAACTGTTTTTT.

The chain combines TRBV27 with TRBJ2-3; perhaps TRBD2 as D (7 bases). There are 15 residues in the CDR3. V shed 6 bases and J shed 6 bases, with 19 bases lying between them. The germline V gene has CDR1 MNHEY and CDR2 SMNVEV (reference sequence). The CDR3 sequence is CASSSPPRGADTQYF. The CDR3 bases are TGTGCCAGCAGCTCCCCACCCCGGGGGGCCGATACGCAGTATTTT.

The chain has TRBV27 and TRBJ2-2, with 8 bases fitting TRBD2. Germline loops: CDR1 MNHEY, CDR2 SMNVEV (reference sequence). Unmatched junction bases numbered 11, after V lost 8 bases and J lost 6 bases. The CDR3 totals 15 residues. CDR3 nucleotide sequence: TGTGCCAGCCGGAGAGCGGGGGTTACCCCCGGGGAGCTGTTTTTT. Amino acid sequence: CASRRAGVTPGELFF.

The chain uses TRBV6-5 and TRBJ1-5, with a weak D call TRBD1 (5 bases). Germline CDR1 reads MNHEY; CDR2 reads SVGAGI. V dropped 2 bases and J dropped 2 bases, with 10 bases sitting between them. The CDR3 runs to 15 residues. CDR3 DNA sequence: TGTGCCAGCAGTTACGACAGCTCGGGCAATCAGCCCCAGCATTTT. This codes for CASSYDSSGNQPQHF.

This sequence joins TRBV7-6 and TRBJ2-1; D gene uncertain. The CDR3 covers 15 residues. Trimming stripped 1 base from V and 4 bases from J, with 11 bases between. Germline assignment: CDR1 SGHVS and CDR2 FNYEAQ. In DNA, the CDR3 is TGTGCCAGCAGCTTAGTGGCAGAAGATTACAATGAGCAGTTCTTC. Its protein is CASSLVAEDYNEQFF.

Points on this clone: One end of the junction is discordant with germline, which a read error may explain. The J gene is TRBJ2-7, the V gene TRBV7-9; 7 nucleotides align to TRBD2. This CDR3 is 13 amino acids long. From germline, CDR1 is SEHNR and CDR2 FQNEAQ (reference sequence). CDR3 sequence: CSSSGRLAGEQYF. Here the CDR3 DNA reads TGTTCCAGCAGCGGTCGACTAGCTGGCGAGCAGTACTTC.

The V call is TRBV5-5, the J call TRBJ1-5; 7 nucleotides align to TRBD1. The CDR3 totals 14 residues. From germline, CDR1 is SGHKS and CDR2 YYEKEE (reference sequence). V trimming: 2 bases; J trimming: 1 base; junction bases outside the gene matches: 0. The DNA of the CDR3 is TGTGCCAGCAGCTTACAGGGGAGCAATCAGCCCCAGCATTTT. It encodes CASSLQGSNQPQHF.

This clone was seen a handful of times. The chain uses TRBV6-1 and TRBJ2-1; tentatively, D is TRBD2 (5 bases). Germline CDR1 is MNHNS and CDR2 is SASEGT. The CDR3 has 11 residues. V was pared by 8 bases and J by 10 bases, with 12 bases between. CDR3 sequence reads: CASSSEGEQFF. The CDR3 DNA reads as TGTGCCAGCTCATCCGAGGGAGAGCAGTTCTTC.

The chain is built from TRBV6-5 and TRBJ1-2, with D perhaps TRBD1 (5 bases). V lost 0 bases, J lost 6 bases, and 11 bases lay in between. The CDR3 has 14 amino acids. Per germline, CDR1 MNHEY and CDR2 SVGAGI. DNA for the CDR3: TGTGCCAGCAGTTACTCGACCGGGGGGAATGGCTACACCTTC. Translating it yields CASSYSTGGNGYTF.

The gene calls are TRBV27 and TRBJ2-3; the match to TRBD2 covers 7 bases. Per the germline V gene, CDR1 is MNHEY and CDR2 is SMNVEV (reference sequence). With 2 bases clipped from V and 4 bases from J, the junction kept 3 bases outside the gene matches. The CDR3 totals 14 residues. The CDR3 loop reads CASSLGGGSDTQYF. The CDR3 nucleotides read TGTGCCAGCAGTTTAGGCGGGGGATCAGATACGCAGTATTTT.

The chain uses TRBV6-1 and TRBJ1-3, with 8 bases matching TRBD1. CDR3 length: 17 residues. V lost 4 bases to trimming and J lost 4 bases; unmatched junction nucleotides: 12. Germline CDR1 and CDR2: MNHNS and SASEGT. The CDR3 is CASSGMITGGPGNTIYF. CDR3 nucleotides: TGTGCCAGCAGTGGGATGATAACAGGGGGGCCGGGAAACACCATATATTTT.

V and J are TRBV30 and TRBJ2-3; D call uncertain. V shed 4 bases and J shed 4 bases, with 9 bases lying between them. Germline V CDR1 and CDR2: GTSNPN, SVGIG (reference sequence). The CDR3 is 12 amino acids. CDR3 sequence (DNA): TGTGCCTGGAAGTCACTGGCAGATACGCAGTATTTT. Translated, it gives CAWKSLADTQYF.

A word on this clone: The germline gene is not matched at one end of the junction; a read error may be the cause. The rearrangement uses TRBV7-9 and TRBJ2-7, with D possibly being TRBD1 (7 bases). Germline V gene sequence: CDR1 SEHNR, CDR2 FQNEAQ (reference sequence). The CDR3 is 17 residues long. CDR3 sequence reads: CSSSLAALGTVYGEQYF. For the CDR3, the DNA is TGTTCCAGCAGCTTAGCGGCCCTCGGGACAGTCTATGGGGAGCAGTACTTC.